Below, 9 T cell receptor beta chains from the same sample are listed, as sequenced in a study of blood T cell repertoires in COVID-19. The repertoire was sequenced with immunoSEQ multiplex PCR; TCRdb's copy has only in-frame clones and lacks some. The table lists about 210,000 clones, about nine tenths of them singletons. The material sequenced was peripheral blood. The receptors were gathered from a man between 18 and 35 years old with active or convalescent COVID-19.

This sequence joins TRBV18 and TRBJ1-2; D is undetermined. Trimming took off 3 bases at V and 2 bases at J, with 10 bases between the two ends. Per germline, CDR1 KGHSH and CDR2 LQKENI. The CDR3 contains 14 residues. The CDR3 coding sequence is TGTGCCAGCTCACCCCAGGCCGACAACTATGGCTACACCTTC. This gives the protein CASSPQADNYGYTF.

This clone has just one count. The chain uses TRBV5-1 and TRBJ2-3; 8 bases are shared with TRBD2. Germline assignment: CDR1 SGHRS and CDR2 YFSETQ. CDR3 length: 15 residues. The V segment lost 6 bases and the J segment 0 bases; nucleotides outside the gene matches: 6. CDR3: CASTGTSSSTDTQYF. CDR3 in DNA: TGCGCCAGCACCGGGACTAGTTCTAGCACAGATACGCAGTATTTT.

The chain carries TRBV25-1 and TRBJ1-3; 8 nucleotides agree with TRBD1. CDR1 is MGHDK and CDR2 is SYGVNS in the germline V gene. Germline trimming cut 6 bases from V and 7 bases from J; bases unmatched to any gene: 8. The CDR3 extends over 14 amino acids. CDR3 loop: CASRETGGRNTIYF. CDR3 DNA sequence: TGTGCCAGCAGAGAAACAGGGGGTCGCAACACCATATATTTT.

The rearrangement joins TRBV6-2 or TRBV6-3 to TRBJ2-3, with D tentatively TRBD1 (5 bases). V lost 2 bases and J lost 10, with 19 bases in between. Germline loops: CDR1 MNHEY, CDR2 SVGEGT. CDR3 size: 15 residues. The CDR3 protein is CASSYTISGFGAQYF. CDR3 nucleotides: TGTGCCAGCAGTTACACGATCTCAGGGTTCGGTGCGCAGTATTTT.

The chain recombines TRBV30 with TRBJ2-3; D unclear. V was clipped by 2 bases and J by 0 bases, with 6 bases between them. Germline CDR1 and CDR2: GTSNPN and SVGIG (reference sequence). The CDR3 is 13 residues long. CDR3 region: CAWSFPSTDTQYF. The CDR3 nucleotides are TGTGCCTGGAGTTTTCCTAGCACAGATACGCAGTATTTT.

V is TRBV5-1 and J is TRBJ2-3; a possible D gene is TRBD2 (5 bases). This CDR3 has 15 residues. The germline V gene has CDR1 SGHRS and CDR2 YFSETQ. V was cut by 4 bases and J by 2 bases, with 14 bases left in between. In nucleotides, the CDR3 is TGCGCCAGCAGCCCGGCGGGCAGCTTCACAGATACGCAGTATTTT. It translates to CASSPAGSFTDTQYF. Filled out from reference TRBV5-1 and TRBJ2-3, the complete variable domain reads KAGVTQTPRYLIKTRGQQVTLSCSPISGHRSVSWYQQTPGQGLQFLFEYFSETQRNKGNFPGRFSGRQFSNSRSEMNVSTLELGDSALYLCASSPAGSFTDTQYFGPGTRLTVL.

The chain carries TRBV5-6 and TRBJ2-5; 7 nucleotides agree with TRBD2. Germline CDR1 reads SGHDT; CDR2 reads YYEEEE. V was clipped by 4 bases and J by 1 base; unmatched bases: 10. The CDR3 sequence is 16 residues long. The DNA for the CDR3 is TGTGCCAGCAGCCGTCCACTAGCGACCCCCCAAGAGACCCAGTACTTC. It is translated as CASSRPLATPQETQYF.

This rearrangement joins TRBV9 to TRBJ2-3; D may be TRBD2 (6 bases). The germline V gene has CDR1 SGDLS and CDR2 YYNGEE. V was shortened by 4 bases and J by 3 bases, with 12 bases between the two germline ends. The CDR3 consists of 14 residues. The CDR3 loop is CASSMTRPTDTQYF. In nucleotides, the CDR3 is TGTGCCAGCAGCATGACTAGACCAACAGATACGCAGTATTTT.

The chain has TRBV30 and TRBJ2-6, with 7 positions matching TRBD1. V gave up 3 bases and J gave up 0 bases; unmatched junction bases: 11. This CDR3 has 18 amino acids. Germline V gene data show CDR1 as GTSNPN and CDR2 as SVGIG (reference sequence). CDR3 bases: TGTGCCTGGAGAGCTTCGAGACAGGGTGTCTCTGGGGCCAACGTCCTGACTTTC. Amino acids: CAWRASRQGVSGANVLTF.